This T cell receptor beta chain derives from a study of persistence of HIV-infected CD4 T cells (dated by TCRdb to the early 2020s). With respect to the entire study: Participants had been on suppressive ART for a median of around 8 years. For the TCR cluster analysis across participants, 8 or 9 participants were included for CMV and more than 5 participants for Gag. CMV- and HIV-1 Gag-responding CD4+ T cells were isolated from ART-treated individuals so that antigen-driven clonal expansion of HIV-1-infected cells could be examined. TCRbeta sequencing assessed the clonality of all cells in each sorted population, while proviral sequencing assessed the clonality of infected cells. Apart from two participants who underwent leukapheresis at a single time point, peripheral blood samples of up to roughly 180 mL were collected from participants at multiple time points.

TCRbeta repertoires were sequenced from genomic DNA with the immunoSEQ hsTCRB assay version 4 in survey mode. For TCRbeta sequencing, genomic DNA was diluted to 10 ng/uL, and up to 1 ug was used per sample. The original pipeline was this. ImmunoSeq Analyzer 3.0 was used for analysis of TCRbeta data, and diversity was computed on productive nucleotide rearrangements. Lower-bound TCR diversity was estimated with the improved Chao index, and clonality with the Gini coefficient using the Immunarch R package. Different nucleotide rearrangements encoding the same CDR3beta amino acid sequence were counted as distinct clonotypes. Differential abundance analysis identified TCRbeta sequences significantly enriched in antigen-responding cells relative to anti-CD3/anti-CD28-activated cells. Using predicted peptide-MHC specificity as the basis, GLIPH2 grouped TCRs into clusters, both for each participant individually and for the merged data sets that combined participants. The table was pulled from immuneACCESS by TCRdb, which kept in-frame rearrangements only. Such tables lose some clones; where checked, under half of the loss comes from unresolved V genes, and the rest has no known cause. The V and J calls and clone size were taken over from that table, and D and trimming were inferred from the DNA. This sample lists some 14,000 clones; about 69% were detected once. In total, the top ten clones hold 6.9% of the sample.

Summary of the overall study and its limitations: The study involved few individuals and tested only a limited range of antigens. Restriction of bulk TCR analyses to the rare CMV-responding cells that actually carried HIV-1 proviruses was not possible. Antigen-responding cells were enriched for expanded CDR3beta sequences that were degenerate, which suggests that CD4+ responses to CMV and Gag underwent convergent selection. Significantly lower TCRbeta richness was observed in CMV- and Gag-responding cells than in anti-CD3/anti-CD28-responding cells, and higher oligoclonality was observed in CMV-responding cells than in CD3/CD28-stimulated and Gag-responding cells. Within the same sorted populations, how oligoclonal the TCRs were correlated with how oligoclonal the proviruses were.

Regarding this clone: Its antigen is currently not known. Qualities for individual bases were not recorded, and no much larger clone is one base off.

The sample's treatment or condition label, in plain terms: suppressive antiretroviral therapy. A pool of overlapping HIV-1 Gag 15-mer peptides, at about 1 ug per peptide per mL, was used to stimulate the cells. Responding CD4+ T cells were sorted by upregulation of both CD40 ligand and CD69. Participants were HIV-1-infected adults who started suppressive ART during chronic infection. For at least 4 years, the participants' plasma HIV-1 RNA had been undetectable, below 50 copies/mL. To be included, a participant needed positive CMV serology and a CD4+ T cell count above 400 cells/uL. Before stimulation, PBMCs were isolated using density centrifugation and then depleted of CD8+ T cells. CD8-depleted PBMCs were stimulated for approximately 18 hours with anti-CD28/CD49d costimulation, CD40-blocking antibody and enfuvirtide to prevent new infections. Cells were sorted on a Beckman Coulter MoFlo Legacy or XDP sorter, with propidium iodide excluding dead cells. The QIAamp DNA Mini Kit was used for genomic DNA extraction from samples above one million cells, and the Quick-DNA Microprep Kit was used otherwise.

The CDR3 runs 12 residues from the cysteine to the phenylalanine. Kept here is only the CDR3 DNA, which spans 36 bases and is read in frame from base 1. Sequencing used CD4+ T cells sorted from PBMCs after approximately 19-hour stimulation, obtained from a patient who received antiretroviral therapy. The cell subset or site label for this specimen denotes: CD40L+CD69+ CD4 T cells responding to HIV-1 Gag peptides. The chain joins TRBV21-1 to TRBJ2-7; the table assigns TRBD1, which was not confirmed against the DNA. TRBV21-1 is a pseudogene locus. The clonotype originates from an adult man with HIV who was CMV-seropositive. The CDR3 has the sequence CASGTGVHEQYF. In nucleotides, the sequence is TGTGCCAGCGGGACAGGGGTCCACGAGCAGTACTTC.